The clone carrying this TCR beta chain was observed many times. The antigen is unknown. Amplification of TCR alpha and beta CDR3 regions from RNA used iRepertoire nested multiplex PCR. For one-step reverse transcription and amplification, roughly 95-450 ng of tissue mRNA or PBMC total RNA was used. TCRdb used MiXCR to reprocess the multiplex PCR reads, holding one entry per CDR3 protein. Of 160,000 or so distinct CDR3 sequences in the sample, around 42% were seen once. This entry is derived from a study of glioma-infiltrating T cells. General study findings and limits: Only very few CDR3 sequences appeared in both tissue and blood. Non-neoplastic patients had below-expected tissue-blood divergence, while all gliomas exceeded expectation.

This receptor was obtained from a human donor with low-grade glioma or glioblastoma, undergoing nonglioma brain surgery, or in good health (not recorded which). Sequencing was carried out using glioma tissue, nonneoplastic brain tissue, or PBMCs (not recorded which).

The chain's CDR3 is CASSEVSEGFNEQFF. Written as DNA, the CDR3 is TGTGCCAGCAGTGAAGTCTCGGAGGGTTTCAATGAGCAGTTCTTC. The chain has TRBV6-1 and TRBJ2-1, with a possible D match to TRBD2 (6 bases). The germline CDR1 and CDR2 sequences are MNHNS and SASEGT. The CDR3 is made up of 15 amino acids. V lost 1 base to trimming and J lost 6 bases, with 13 bases between them.